This TCR beta chain was captured by sequencing in a study of siplizumab effects on memory and regulatory T cells. Study-wide findings and caveats: The diversity of naive T cells seemed greater than that of memory cells, and their alloresponse contribution seemed major.

Here immunoSEQ multiplex PCR was the method, and the copy in TCRdb shows in-frame clones only, minus some. The data hold more than 75,000 clones, with approximately 97% observed a single time. The CDR3 spans 13 residues. The V and J ends lost 0 bases and 7 bases respectively, with 7 bases between them. CDR1 and CDR2 from the germline V gene are LGHNA and YSLEER. This clone came up once. Antigen unknown. Source material: naive CD4+ T cells sorted from blood. The rearrangement links TRBV4-3 to TRBJ1-5, with unresolved D. This sequence was found in a human donor in good health. CDR3 in amino acids: CASSQDREQPQHF. DNA for the CDR3: TGCGCCAGCAGCCAAGATCGGGAGCAGCCCCAGCATTTT.